Presented here are 25 T cell receptor beta chains from one specimen sequenced in a study of T cells in localized non-small cell lung cancer. Clones were read by immunoSEQ multiplex PCR, and TCRdb kept only the in-frame ones, dropping some. The top ten clones hold 12% to 15% of a sample with about 2,500 clones, more than 20% of them seen once. The starting material was lung tumor tissue, obtained before any cancer treatment. Receptor source: a female donor aged 60 or older with stage I lung adenocarcinoma.

This chain connects TRBV4-1 to TRBJ2-5, with D tentatively TRBD1 (5 bases). The V gene's germline CDR1 is MGHRA and CDR2 YSYEKL. V was pared by 1 base and J by 3 bases, with 15 bases between. The CDR3 length is 16 residues. The CDR3 is CASSQGARTREETQYF. The CDR3 region has the DNA TGCGCCAGCAGCCAAGGGGCCCGGACACGCGAAGAGACCCAGTACTTC.

This clone was counted only a few times. CDR3 bases: TGTGCCACCAGCAGAGATAAAGGCGGGGGGTTTACAGATACGCAGTATTTT. This sequence encodes CATSRDKGGGFTDTQYF. This chain connects TRBV15 to TRBJ2-3; 8 nucleotides match TRBD2. Germline V gene lookup returns CDR1 LNHNV and CDR2 YYDKDF (reference sequence). With V trimmed by 0 bases and J by 3 bases, 8 bases remained unmatched. The CDR3 has 17 amino acids.

This chain joins TRBV15 and TRBJ2-5; 9 nucleotides line up with TRBD1. Germline CDR1 LNHNV, CDR2 YYDKDF (reference sequence). V gave up 6 bases and J gave up 1 base; unmatched junction bases: 6. The CDR3 contains 15 residues. Here the CDR3 reads CATSLSGQGQETQYF. The CDR3 DNA is TGTGCCACCAGTTTATCGGGACAGGGCCAAGAGACCCAGTACTTC.

This clone was recorded a few times. The V gene is TRBV7-7, the J gene TRBJ1-2; tentative D call: TRBD1 (6 bases). Germline CDR1 and CDR2: SSHAT and FNYEAQ (reference sequence). Trimming stripped 3 bases from V and 8 bases from J, with 19 bases between. The CDR3 runs 15 residues. Written as DNA, the CDR3 is TGTGCCAGCAGCTTTGTCAATACGGGGGCTTGGGGCTACACCTTC. It specifies CASSFVNTGAWGYTF.

This clone ranks as large (0.1 to 1%). This chain uses TRBV11-3 with TRBJ1-1; TRBD1 agrees at 8 bases. Losses at the gene ends were 7 bases for V and 6 bases for J; bases not matched to a gene: 19. The germline CDR1 and CDR2 sequences are SGHNT and YENEEA. The CDR3 is made up of 17 amino acids. Here the CDR3 DNA reads TGTGCCAGCACCACAGGAGGGACAGGCCCTTTTTGGGCTGAAGCTTTCTTT. It yields the protein CASTTGGTGPFWAEAFF.

By share, this clone counts as medium-sized (0.01 to 0.1%). V is TRBV7-8 and J is TRBJ1-4; 7 bases align to TRBD1. Trimming at V came to 4 bases and at J to 11 bases, leaving 7 bases not matched to a gene. This CDR3 has 13 amino acids. Germline lookup yields CDR1 SGHVS and CDR2 FQNEAQ. The DNA for the CDR3 is TGTGCCAGCAGCTCCCGACAGGGTAGGAAACTGTTTTTT. It yields the protein CASSSRQGRKLFF.

The chain couples TRBV11-3 to TRBJ1-1; D gene unclear. Trimming removed 3 bases from V and 1 base from J, with 9 bases in between. Per the germline V gene, CDR1 is SGHNT and CDR2 is YENEEA. This CDR3 has 14 amino acids. The CDR3 is CASSFRRQNTEAFF. CDR3 nucleotides: TGTGCCAGCAGCTTTCGTAGGCAGAACACTGAAGCTTTCTTT. Combining the CDR3 with reference TRBV11-3 and TRBJ1-1 gives the whole variable domain EAGVVQSPRYKIIEKKQPVAFWCNPISGHNTLYWYLQNLGQGPELLIRYENEEAVDDSQLPKDRFSAERLKGVDSTLKIQPAELGDSAVYLCASSFRRQNTEAFFGQGTRLTVV.

This clone has more than one count but fewer than ten. The chain carries TRBV30 and TRBJ2-6, with D uncertain. V was trimmed by 0 bases and J by 2 bases, leaving 2 bases between them. CDR3 size: 13 residues. Per the germline V gene, CDR1 is GTSNPN and CDR2 is SVGIG (reference sequence). CDR3 bases: TGTGCCTGGAGTGTAGCTGGGGCCAACGTCCTGACTTTC. It encodes CAWSVAGANVLTF.

The V gene is TRBV10-2, the J gene TRBJ2-5; 13 bases map to TRBD2. J was trimmed by 7 bases and V by 2 bases; bases with no gene match: 7. The V gene's germline CDR1 is WSHSY and CDR2 SAAADI. This CDR3 is built from 16 residues. CDR3 nucleotides: TGCGCCAGCAGTGAGGGGACTAGCGGGGCCGGGGGGACCCAGTACTTC. This codes for CASSEGTSGAGGTQYF.

The chain combines TRBV5-1 with TRBJ1-1; D not resolved. The germline gives CDR1 SGHRS, CDR2 YFSETQ. This CDR3 comprises 14 residues. With 0 bases removed from V and 5 bases from J, the gap between germline ends came to 11 bases. This chain's CDR3 is CASSLAGVGTEAFF. CDR3 bases: TGCGCCAGCAGCTTGGCCGGGGTAGGGACTGAAGCTTTCTTT.

This chain connects TRBV5-1 to TRBJ1-1; D remains unclear. V shed 0 bases and J shed 5 bases, with 11 bases lying between them. Germline loops: CDR1 SGHRS, CDR2 YFSETQ. CDR3 length equals 14 residues. The chain's CDR3 is CASSLGSRGTEAFF. CDR3 bases: TGCGCCAGCAGCTTGGGGTCTCGAGGGACTGAAGCTTTCTTT.

The rearrangement uses TRBV18 and TRBJ2-1; 10 bases map to TRBD2. Per germline, CDR1 KGHSH and CDR2 LQKENI. V was clipped by 1 base and J by 0 bases; unmatched bases: 6. The CDR3 length is 18 residues. The CDR3 DNA reads TGTGCCAGCTCACCACTGAGCGGACTAGCGGCCTCCTACAATGAGCAGTTCTTC. Its protein product is CASSPLSGLAASYNEQFF.

V and J are TRBV19 and TRBJ1-1; D may be TRBD1 (6 bases). The germline CDR1 and CDR2 sequences are LNHDA and SQIVND (reference sequence). V shed 7 bases and J shed 4 bases, with 28 bases lying between them. The CDR3 consists of 18 residues. Written as DNA, the CDR3 is TGTGCCAGTACCAACATTGGGGGCCTACACAGGGAGGGCACTGAAGCTTTCTTT. Protein sequence: CASTNIGGLHREGTEAFF.

This chain uses TRBV11-3 with TRBJ2-5; 8 positions agree with TRBD1. V dropped 5 bases and J dropped 4; count of bases not matched to a gene: 12. Germline assignment: CDR1 SGHNT and CDR2 YENEEA. The CDR3 has 16 amino acids. CDR3 nucleotide sequence: TGTGCCAGCAGCCATAACGAGGGACAGGTCGTAGAGACCCAGTACTTC. This gives the protein CASSHNEGQVVETQYF. Filled out from reference TRBV11-3 and TRBJ2-5, the complete variable domain reads EAGVVQSPRYKIIEKKQPVAFWCNPISGHNTLYWYLQNLGQGPELLIRYENEEAVDDSQLPKDRFSAERLKGVDSTLKIQPAELGDSAVYLCASSHNEGQVVETQYFGPGTRLLVL.

This chain uses TRBV14 with TRBJ2-5; 7 bases are shared with TRBD2. Germline CDR1 and CDR2: SGHDN and FVKESK. CDR3 length: 17 residues. Unmatched junction bases numbered 15, after V lost 3 bases and J lost 5 bases. CDR3 DNA sequence: TGTGCCAGCAGCCAGGATACCCTGGGCGCGCGGGGGGAGACCCAGTACTTC. Translating it yields CASSQDTLGARGETQYF.

The chain recombines TRBV6-8 with TRBJ1-2; no clear D gene. Germline V gene sequence: CDR1 MNHGY, CDR2 SAAAGT. The V and J ends lost 0 bases and 8 bases respectively, with 13 bases between them. CDR3 length: 14 residues. The CDR3 DNA follows: TGTGCCAGCAGTTACTCTGGCCCCCAGCAGGGCTACACCTTC. Translating gives CASSYSGPQQGYTF.

This clone is medium-sized within its sample. V usage is TRBV9 and J usage is TRBJ2-6, with D possibly TRBD2 on 5 matching bases. Germline V gene sequence: CDR1 SGDLS, CDR2 YYNGEE. Trimming pared 5 bases from V and 5 bases from J, leaving 14 bases between. The CDR3 is 15 residues long. CDR3 region: CASRGHRGRANVLTF. The CDR3 nucleotides are TGTGCCAGCAGAGGCCATCGCGGGCGGGCCAACGTCCTGACTTTC.

This clone has just a few counts. The chain carries TRBV30 and TRBJ1-1; D is undetermined. CDR1 is GTSNPN, CDR2 SVGIG, per germline (reference sequence). The CDR3 has 13 residues. The ends were cut back, 1 base at V and 8 bases at J, with 14 bases in the middle. This chain's CDR3 is CAWSDWAGSEAFF. CDR3 coding DNA: TGTGCCTGGAGTGATTGGGCCGGGAGCGAAGCTTTCTTT.

Sample share makes this clone large. The chain recombines TRBV19 with TRBJ2-7; 9 bases fit TRBD1. Unmatched junction bases numbered 7, after V lost 3 bases and J lost 7 bases. CDR3 length: 14 residues. CDR1 LNHDA and CDR2 SQIVND come from the germline V gene (reference sequence). CDR3 loop: CASSIGTGFEEQYF. The CDR3 nucleotides are TGTGCCAGTAGTATCGGGACAGGGTTTGAAGAGCAGTACTTC.

The chain employs TRBV19 and TRBJ2-1, with D maybe TRBD1 (6 bases). The V and J ends lost 10 bases and 3 bases respectively, with 16 bases between them. Germline assignment: CDR1 LNHDA and CDR2 SQIVND (reference sequence). The CDR3 is 14 residues long. In nucleotides, the CDR3 is TGTGCCATTTTAGACGCGGACAGCTACAATGAGCAGTTCTTC. It encodes CAILDADSYNEQFF.

This clone has a handful of counts. The chain is built from TRBV4-1 and TRBJ1-1; the D gene is possibly TRBD1 (5 bases). The CDR3 is 17 residues long. V was cut by 3 bases and J by 1 base, with 18 bases left in between. Germline CDR1 and CDR2: MGHRA and YSYEKL. The CDR3 nucleotides read TGCGCCAGCAGCCACTTGTTTTCCTCTAGGGGGAACACTGAAGCTTTCTTT. Translated: CASSHLFSSRGNTEAFF.

The chain is built from TRBV19 and TRBJ1-4, with a weak D call TRBD1 (6 bases). The V and J ends lost 5 bases and 5 bases respectively, with 12 bases between them. Per germline, CDR1 LNHDA and CDR2 SQIVND (reference sequence). The CDR3 spans 14 residues. CDR3 in amino acids: CASSQTGFNEKLFF. For the CDR3, the DNA is TGTGCCAGTAGTCAGACAGGATTCAATGAAAAACTGTTTTTT.

The chain uses TRBV11-3 and TRBJ2-7; 9 nucleotides line up with TRBD2. This CDR3 contains 16 residues. CDR1 SGHNT and CDR2 YENEEA come from the germline V gene. V shed 6 bases and J 2 bases; nucleotides not matched to a gene: 11. The DNA for the CDR3 is TGTGCCAGCAGAGCCCCGATAGCGGGGGAGCCCTACGAGCAGTACTTC. Residues: CASRAPIAGEPYEQYF.

Turning to this clone: One end of the junction varies from germline; a read error may be responsible. The CDR3 loop reads CAISPGGADSAKNIQYF. Written as DNA, the CDR3 is TGTGCCATCAGTCCCGGGGGGGCCGATTCTGCCAAAAACATTCAGTACTTC. The chain joins TRBV6-8 to TRBJ2-4, with TRBD2 matching over 8 bases. Germline V CDR1 and CDR2: MNHGY, SAAAGT. The CDR3 sequence is 17 residues long.

V gene TRBV11-3 combines with J gene TRBJ1-2; 11 bases are a match to TRBD1. CDR3 length: 16 amino acids. The junction had 4 bases not matched to a gene; V was cut back by 1 base and J by 3 bases. CDR1 SGHNT and CDR2 YENEEA come from the germline V gene. The CDR3 DNA is TGTGCCAGCAGCTTAGGGATGGGACAGGGGGACTATGGCTACACCTTC. Its protein is CASSLGMGQGDYGYTF.